This T cell receptor (beta chain) was captured in a study of metastatic and nonmetastatic thyroid tumors. Study background: The study looked at repertoires side by side in blood and in tumor or nodule tissue from malignant and benign thyroid patients.

TCRdb reanalyzed the PCR reads via MiXCR. The table has about 32,000 clones, around 19% seen once; the top ten hold under 9.5%. Before thyroid surgery, none of the patients had received any treatment. Sequencing was carried out using blood. This receptor was obtained from a female donor with papillary thyroid cancer or a benign thyroid nodule (not recorded which). Some clones in this sample may be carry-over from other donors' samples.

In DNA form, the CDR3 reads TGTGCCAGCAGCCATGGTGGACTAGCGGGCGCGGGAGATACGCAGTATTTT. Translating it yields CASSHGGLAGAGDTQYF. This rearrangement joins TRBV4-2 to TRBJ2-3; 11 bases match TRBD2. CDR1 and CDR2 from the germline V gene are LGHNA and YNFKEQ. Trimming cost V 3 bases and J 5 bases; bases outside gene matches: 10. The CDR3 covers 17 residues.